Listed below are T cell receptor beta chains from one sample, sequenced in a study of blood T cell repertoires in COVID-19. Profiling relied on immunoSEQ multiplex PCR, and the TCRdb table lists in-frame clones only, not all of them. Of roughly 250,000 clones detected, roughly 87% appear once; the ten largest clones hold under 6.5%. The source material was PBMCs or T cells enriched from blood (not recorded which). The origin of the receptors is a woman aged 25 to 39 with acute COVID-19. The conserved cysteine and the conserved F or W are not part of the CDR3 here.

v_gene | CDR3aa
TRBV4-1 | ASSPHGGGTDTQY
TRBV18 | ASSTRPKRESNEKLF
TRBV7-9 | ASSLYRDDEQY
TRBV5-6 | ASTTLVYSTDTQY
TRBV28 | ASRTGDTEAF
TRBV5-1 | ASSSISGYGYT
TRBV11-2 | ASSLWEGNSPLH
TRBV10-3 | AISAVSGNTIY
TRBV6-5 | ASTLAGVYGTQY
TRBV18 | ASSPTVDTEAF
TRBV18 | ASSPRDRGGTDTQY
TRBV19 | ASSPGLAGYEQY
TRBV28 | ASWERTGGSYEQY
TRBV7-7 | ASSLSARGGSSNEQF
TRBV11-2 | ASSSATSRGRQETQY
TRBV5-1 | ASSLLGGTDTQY
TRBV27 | ASSFSAASSYNEQF
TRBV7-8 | ASSLGQGWRGYT
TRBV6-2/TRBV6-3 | ASSYSILAGPASETQY
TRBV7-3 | ASSPGQGNTGELF
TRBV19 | ASSTGSSQPQH
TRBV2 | ASSERTSGGALDTQY
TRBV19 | ASSMVFASGALQETQY
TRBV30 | AWSGYFSGGADTQY
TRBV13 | ASSLSGPYEQY
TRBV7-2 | ASSTGTGGWETQY
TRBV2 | AITGANAGELF
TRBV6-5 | ASSQAGGSGNTIY
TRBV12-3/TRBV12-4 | ASSQNLGGYT
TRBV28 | ASSQRQARGNQPQH
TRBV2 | ASSSGQGGNTIY
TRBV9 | ASSGDRATEAF
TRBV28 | ASSFDRGVADTQY
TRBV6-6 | ASRTGLQPQH
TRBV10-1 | ASSESRHESTDTQY
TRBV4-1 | ASSQEGLTYNEQF
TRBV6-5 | ASRRITVNTEAF
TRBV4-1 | ASSQVTGEYTEAF
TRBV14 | ASSPLYTDTQY
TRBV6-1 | ASSETDRVYNQPQH
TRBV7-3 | ASSSNPGGSRNEQF
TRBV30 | AWSVGGQGHHEQY
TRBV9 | ASSRGLAQLEGSYNEQF
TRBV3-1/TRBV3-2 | ASSQGSSGRSYNEQF
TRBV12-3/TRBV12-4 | ASSFSPNTEAF
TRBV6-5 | ASRVANSPLH
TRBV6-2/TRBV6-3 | ASSYEPTGAAF
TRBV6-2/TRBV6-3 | ASSYYTGTLRPQH
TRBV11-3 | ASSLGTGMNTEAF
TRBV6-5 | ASRYDRSDTQY
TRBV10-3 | AISDEEGRYEQY
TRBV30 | AWSVRTGGKQPQH